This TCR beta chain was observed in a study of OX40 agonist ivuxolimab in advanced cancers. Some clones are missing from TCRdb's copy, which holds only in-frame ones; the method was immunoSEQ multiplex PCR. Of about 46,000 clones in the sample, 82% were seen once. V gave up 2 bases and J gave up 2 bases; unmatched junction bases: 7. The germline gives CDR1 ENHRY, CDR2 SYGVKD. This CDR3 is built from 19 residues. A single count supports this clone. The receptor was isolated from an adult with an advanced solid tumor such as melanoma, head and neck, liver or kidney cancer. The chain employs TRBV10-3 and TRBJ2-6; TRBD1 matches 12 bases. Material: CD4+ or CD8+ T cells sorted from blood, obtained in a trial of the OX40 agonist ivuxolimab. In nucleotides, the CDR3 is TGTGCCATCAGTGAGCTATCCGGGACAGGGGGCCCTGGGGCCAACGTCCTGACTTTC. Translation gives CAISELSGTGGPGANVLTF.